These 21 T cell receptor beta chains were sequenced from one sample in a study of T cells expressing NK-cell markers. No DNA is given; TCRdb re-called the 5' RACE reads and lists each CDR3 protein once. Here the sample table reports about 390,000 distinct CDR3 sequences. The sequencing input was blood T cells: a sorted CD56 or NKG2C T cell subset, CD4+ or CD8+ T cells, or bulk PBMC T cells (not recorded which). The source of these receptors is a woman aged 45-65 years in good health.

This chain links TRBV29-1 with TRBJ2-1; the TCRdb call, TRBD2, lacks DNA for checking. The CDR3 covers 13 residues. Germline CDR1 SQVTM, CDR2 ANQGSEA. The CDR3 here is CSVDRDYGNEQFF.

The genes are TRBV11-1 and TRBJ2-3. The germline V gene encodes CDR1 SGHAT and CDR2 FQDESV (reference sequence). The CDR3 contains 15 residues. The CDR3 reads CASSLRPGDTDTQYF. The complete variable domain, with remaining parts taken from reference TRBV11-1 and TRBJ2-3, reads EAEVAQSPRYKITEKSQAVAFWCDPISGHATLYWYRQILGQGPELLVQFQDESVVDDSQLPKDRFSAERLKGVDSTLKIQPAELGDSAMYLCASSLRPGDTDTQYFGPGTRLTVL.

This chain connects TRBV30 to TRBJ2-7; TCRdb calls TRBD2, which cannot be checked without DNA. Germline V gene data show CDR1 as GTSNPN and CDR2 as SVGIG (reference sequence). This CDR3 comprises 17 residues. CDR3 in amino acids: CAWSYGVAGVASYEQYF.

This sequence joins TRBV12-3 or TRBV12-4 and TRBJ2-6; without DNA, the TCRdb call of TRBD1 cannot be checked. CDR3 length equals 15 residues. This chain's CDR3 is CASNDRSSGANVLTF.

The CDR3 reads CASSTIEEIGQPQHF. The chain combines TRBV12-3 or TRBV12-4 with TRBJ1-5. The CDR3 spans 15 residues.

This chain uses TRBV10-1 with TRBJ2-1; there is no DNA to check the TCRdb D call of TRBD2. The CDR3 runs 13 residues. Germline assignment: CDR1 WNHNN and CDR2 SYGVQD (reference sequence). The CDR3 loop reads CASTSGSANEQFF.

The chain is built from TRBV30 and TRBJ1-1; TCRdb indicates TRBD1, and absent DNA this call remains unverified. Germline V gene lookup returns CDR1 GTSNPN and CDR2 SVGIG (reference sequence). The CDR3 totals 13 residues. The CDR3 spells CAWGTGANAEAFF.

The chain combines TRBV7-3 with TRBJ2-4; the D gene TCRdb calls, TRBD2, cannot be checked with no DNA. This CDR3 spans 14 amino acids. Germline CDR1 and CDR2: SGHTA and FQGTGA. The CDR3 sequence: CASSLGGPENIQYF. Full variable domain (missing parts from reference TRBV7-3 and TRBJ2-4): GAGVSQTPSNKVTEKGKYVELRCDPISGHTALYWYRQSLGQGPEFLIYFQGTGAADDSGLPNDRFFAVRPEGSVSTLKIQRTERGDSAVYLCASSLGGPENIQYFGAGTRLSVL.

J is TRBJ2-7 and V is TRBV21-1; TCRdb selects TRBD1, and the lack of DNA leaves this call unchecked. TRBV21-1 is designated a pseudogene. This CDR3 comprises 12 residues. This CDR3 is CASNPPKYEQYF.

The chain employs TRBV7-8 and TRBJ1-1; TCRdb proposes TRBD1, but this gene call is untestable without DNA. Per germline, CDR1 SGHVS and CDR2 FQNEAQ. CDR3 size: 15 residues. CDR3 region: CASSLRQAREAEAFF.

The chain joins TRBV6-2 or TRBV6-3 to TRBJ2-1. The CDR3 spans 11 residues. Germline CDR1 is MNHEY and CDR2 is SVGEGT. The CDR3 here is CASTSRNEQFF.

The V gene is TRBV20-1, the J gene TRBJ2-1; TCRdb picks TRBD2, but there is no DNA to check that call. The germline gives CDR1 DFQATT, CDR2 SNEGSKA (reference sequence). The CDR3 covers 13 residues. The CDR3 region is CSAFSGRGNEQFF.

The chain has TRBV6-5 and TRBJ2-3; the D gene TCRdb calls, TRBD2, cannot be checked with no DNA. Germline V gives CDR1 MNHEY, CDR2 SVGAGI. This CDR3 comprises 13 residues. Here the CDR3 reads CASREEGTDTQYF.

The J gene is TRBJ1-5, the V gene TRBV20-1; TCRdb gives TRBD1 as the D gene, but with no DNA this cannot be confirmed. The CDR3 contains 12 residues. Germline V gene sequence: CDR1 DFQATT, CDR2 SNEGSKA (reference sequence). The CDR3 protein is CSAQTGLQPQHF.

This sequence joins TRBV9 and TRBJ2-5. Germline V gene lookup returns CDR1 SGDLS and CDR2 YYNGEE. The CDR3 has 15 amino acids. CDR3 region: CASSSPTQRGETQYF. Full variable domain (outside the CDR3, taken from reference TRBV9 and TRBJ2-5): DSGVTQTPKHLITATGQRVTLRCSPRSGDLSVYWYQQSLDQGLQFLIQYYNGEERAKGNILERFSAQQFPDLHSELNLSSLELGDSALYFCASSSPTQRGETQYFGPGTRLLVL.

The chain uses TRBV4-2 and TRBJ2-2. The length of the CDR3 is 15 residues. CDR1 LGHNA and CDR2 YNFKEQ come from the germline V gene. The CDR3 here is CASSQDSANTGELFF.

The chain couples TRBV15 to TRBJ2-3; lacking DNA, the TRBD2 call made by TCRdb goes unchecked. CDR3 length: 15 residues. CDR1 is LNHNV and CDR2 is YYDKDF in the germline V gene (reference sequence). The chain's CDR3 is CATSRVFGELDTQYF.

The chain links TRBV12-3 or TRBV12-4 to TRBJ2-1; there is no DNA to check the TCRdb D call of TRBD2. The CDR3 is 16 residues long. CDR3: CASSHPSGREYNEQFF.

The chain combines TRBV5-1 with TRBJ2-3. Germline V gene lookup returns CDR1 SGHRS and CDR2 YFSETQ. The CDR3 totals 15 residues. CDR3 loop: CASSLSLAPTDTQYF.

The chain links TRBV7-9 to TRBJ1-6. This CDR3 is 12 amino acids long. Germline V gene data show CDR1 as SEHNR and CDR2 as FQNEAQ (reference sequence). CDR3 amino acids: CASSPINSPLHF.

The chain joins TRBV12-3 or TRBV12-4 to TRBJ1-2; TCRdb calls TRBD1, which cannot be checked without DNA. This CDR3 contains 13 residues. CDR3 protein: CASSPRGRWGYTF.